This TCR beta chain appears in the sequencing data of a study of cytomegalovirus exposure and HLA in healthy donors. Study-wide results and limits: In an earlier analysis, in some 500 donors, most V segments appeared productive either ~87% or ~30% of the time. With further analysis later on, most CMV-associated TCR beta chains appeared HLA-restricted.

PCR involved 60 Vbeta and 13 Jbeta primers. This table comes from immunoSEQ multiplex PCR, and its TCRdb copy is limited to in-frame clones, with some not included. The table includes about 180,000 clones, 84% detected once. There were likely unrecorded immune exposures, though donors were nominally healthy when sampled. About this clone: Its antigen is currently unknown.

With 4 bases removed from V and 2 bases from J, the gap between germline ends came to 19 bases. This CDR3 is 16 amino acids long. CDR1 is SGHRS, CDR2 YFSETQ, per germline. Sequencing input: PBMCs. The chain joins TRBV5-1 to TRBJ2-7; TRBD2 might be the D (6 bases). The sequence came from a man aged 25 to 40 in good health and CMV-seronegative. The CDR3 DNA is TGCGCCAGCAGCCAAGATCCAGCGGGTAGTGCCTACGAGCAGTACTTC. It translates to CASSQDPAGSAYEQYF.